The 18 T cell receptor beta chains in this list originate from one sample, sequenced in a study of blood T cell repertoires in COVID-19. Measured with immunoSEQ multiplex PCR; TCRdb has only the in-frame clones, and not every one. The sample has about 280,000 clones, around 87% seen once. Sequenced input: PBMCs or T cells enriched from blood (not recorded which). Receptors were obtained from a young woman with acute COVID-19.

CDR3 nucleotide sequence: TGTGCCAGCAGTGAACGGGGTCCTTTCTCTGGAAACACCATATATTTT. Translating it yields CASSERGPFSGNTIYF. This sequence joins TRBV2 and TRBJ1-3; no reliable D call. V gave up 2 bases and J gave up 0 bases, with 11 bases separating them. Germline values: CDR1 SNHLY, CDR2 FYNNEI. This CDR3 comprises 16 residues.

This clone was detected only once. The chain joins TRBV27 to TRBJ2-3, with 7 bases fitting TRBD1. Per the germline V gene, CDR1 is MNHEY and CDR2 is SMNVEV (reference sequence). This CDR3 spans 16 amino acids. V dropped 5 bases and J dropped 10; count of bases not matched to a gene: 18. In DNA, the CDR3 is TGTGCCAGCAGTATACAGGGGCCGCCCATCTTCGGCGCGCAGTATTTT. This translates into CASSIQGPPIFGAQYF.

A word on this clone: The same CDR3 is also encoded by other DNA sequences in this sample. J is TRBJ2-3 and V is TRBV5-1, with D unclear. Germline V gene data show CDR1 as SGHRS and CDR2 as YFSETQ. V lost 0 bases to trimming and J lost 1 base, with 6 bases between them. This CDR3 is built from 14 residues. DNA for the CDR3: TGCGCCAGCAGCTTGGTCGCAGGCACAGATACGCAGTATTTT. The encoded protein is CASSLVAGTDTQYF.

The chain couples TRBV28 to TRBJ2-7; TRBD2 aligns across 7 bases. Germline V gives CDR1 MDHEN, CDR2 SYDVKM. The CDR3 spans 15 residues. Unmatched junction bases numbered 16, after V lost 7 bases and J lost 7 bases. The CDR3 DNA reads TGTGCCAGCAAAGTTTATGGACTAGGGTCGAGGGAGCAGTACTTC. It translates to CASKVYGLGSREQYF.

The rearrangement uses TRBV4-1 and TRBJ2-7; 8 bases fit TRBD2. V shed 4 bases and J 4 bases; nucleotides not matched to a gene: 9. This CDR3 is built from 15 residues. Germline lookup yields CDR1 MGHRA and CDR2 YSYEKL. Here the CDR3 DNA reads TGCGCCAGCAGCCGGGGTAGCGGGAATAGGTACGAGCAGTACTTC. It codes for CASSRGSGNRYEQYF.

This chain joins TRBV9 and TRBJ2-1; the D gene is possibly TRBD2 (5 bases). V lost 2 bases, J lost 0 bases, and 24 bases lay in between. The CDR3 contains 20 residues. Per germline, CDR1 SGDLS and CDR2 YYNGEE. CDR3 bases: TGTGCCAGCAGCGTGTCAAGCGGAGGCCCTTACTTTAGCTCCTACAATGAGCAGTTCTTC. Its translation is CASSVSSGGPYFSSYNEQFF.

The chain joins TRBV18 to TRBJ1-5; D gene ambiguous. The CDR3 runs 13 residues. Trimming shortened V by 3 bases and J by 5 bases, and 8 bases separated the two germline ends. CDR1 KGHSH and CDR2 LQKENI come from the germline V gene. CDR3 sequence: CASSPGVDQPQHF. The CDR3 DNA is TGTGCCAGCTCACCCGGGGTGGATCAGCCCCAGCATTTT.

The V call is TRBV5-4, the J call TRBJ2-1; a weak D match, TRBD1 (6 bases). V lost 4 bases and J lost 3, with 14 bases in between. The germline gives CDR1 SGHNT, CDR2 YYREEE (reference sequence). The CDR3 has 15 residues. The CDR3 DNA reads as TGTGCCAGCAGCCAAAGGGGGAAGGGCTACAATGAGCAGTTCTTC. This gives the protein CASSQRGKGYNEQFF.

V is TRBV3-1 (or the pseudogene TRBV3-2) and J is TRBJ2-4; 8 bases are shared with TRBD2. Trimming cost V 4 bases and J 4 bases; bases outside gene matches: 15. Per the germline V gene, CDR1 is LGHDT and CDR2 is YNNKEL (reference sequence). This CDR3 spans 18 amino acids. CDR3 in amino acids: CASSLNPLVAGLKNIQYF. For the CDR3, the DNA is TGTGCCAGCAGCCTCAATCCTCTAGTAGCGGGACTAAAAAACATTCAGTACTTC.

The chain uses TRBV15 and TRBJ2-7, with 8 bases matching TRBD2. Germline assignment: CDR1 LNHNV and CDR2 YYDKDF (reference sequence). Trimming removed 0 bases from V and 6 bases from J; junction bases left unmatched: 10. CDR3 length equals 16 residues. DNA for the CDR3: TGTGCCACCAGCAGAGACGGTTTAGGACTAGCAAGCGAGCAGTACTTC. It specifies CATSRDGLGLASEQYF.

The table lists this clone with a count of one. V gene TRBV5-6 combines with J gene TRBJ1-5, with D maybe TRBD1 (5 bases). CDR3 length equals 14 residues. The V end was cut by 2 bases, the J end by 0 bases, with 6 bases between. Germline loops: CDR1 SGHDT, CDR2 YYEEEE. CDR3 amino acids: CASSFRGSNQPQHF. CDR3 nucleotide sequence: TGTGCCAGCAGCTTTAGGGGTAGCAATCAGCCCCAGCATTTT.

This rearrangement joins TRBV5-5 to TRBJ2-1, with TRBD1 matching 12 bases. V was pared by 5 bases and J by 2 bases, with 5 bases of the junction left unmatched. CDR1 is SGHKS, CDR2 YYEKEE, per germline (reference sequence). This CDR3 region has 16 residues. The CDR3 region has the DNA TGTGCCAGCAGTTCCGGGACAGGGGGCGCCTACAATGAGCAGTTCTTC. It codes for CASSSGTGGAYNEQFF.

The chain couples TRBV18 to TRBJ2-7, with TRBD1 matching over 9 bases. Germline loops: CDR1 KGHSH, CDR2 LQKENI. This CDR3 region has 14 residues. With 4 bases clipped from V and 5 bases from J, the junction kept 6 bases outside the gene matches. CDR3 region: CASSLRQGVDEQYF. In DNA form, the CDR3 reads TGTGCCAGCTCACTTAGACAGGGGGTCGACGAGCAGTACTTC.

V gene TRBV4-3 combines with J gene TRBJ2-5, with D perhaps TRBD1 (6 bases). Looked up from germline, CDR1 is LGHNA and CDR2 is YSLEER. The CDR3 covers 13 residues. The ends were cut back, 4 bases at V and 5 bases at J, with 11 bases in the middle. CDR3 nucleotide sequence: TGCGCCAGCAGCCGCACAGGGATGGAGACCCAGTACTTC. This sequence encodes CASSRTGMETQYF.

This clone has just one count. This chain joins TRBV28 and TRBJ2-4, with a weak D call TRBD2 (6 bases). The CDR3 consists of 13 residues. V lost 3 bases to trimming and J lost 7 bases, with 10 bases between them. CDR1 and CDR2 from the germline V gene are MDHEN and SYDVKM. The CDR3 nucleotides read TGTGCCAGCAGTTTCGGCCGGGGGAACATTCAGTACTTC. Translated, it gives CASSFGRGNIQYF.

The rearrangement links TRBV19 to TRBJ1-3; no clear D. The CDR3 has 14 amino acids. V was cut by 2 bases and J by 0 bases, with 5 bases left in between. Per the germline V gene, CDR1 is LNHDA and CDR2 is SQIVND (reference sequence). CDR3 DNA: TGTGCCAGTAGTATAAGCCGCTCTGGAAACACCATATATTTT. Translation gives CASSISRSGNTIYF. The full variable domain, rest sourced from reference TRBV19 and TRBJ1-3, is DGGITQSPKYLFRKEGQNVTLSCEQNLNHDAMYWYRQDPGQGLRLIYYSQIVNDFQKGDIAEGYSVSREKKESFPLTVTSAQKNPTAFYLCASSISRSGNTIYFGEGSWLTVV.

On this clone: A much larger clone differs from this one at a single base, so this may be a read error. J is TRBJ2-7 and V is TRBV7-9; 12 nucleotides align to TRBD1. After removal of 3 bases from V and 5 bases from J, the junction contained 2 bases not matched to a gene. Looked up from germline, CDR1 is SEHNR and CDR2 is FQNEAQ (reference sequence). The CDR3 is made up of 14 amino acids. The CDR3 coding sequence is TGTGCCAGCAGCTTCGGGACAGGGGGCCACGAGCAGTACTTC. Residues: CASSFGTGGHEQYF.

V gene TRBV4-3 combines with J gene TRBJ2-1, with 12 bases matching TRBD2. Losses at the gene ends were 0 bases for V and 3 bases for J; bases not matched to a gene: 0. The CDR3 totals 16 residues. CDR1 LGHNA and CDR2 YSLEER come from the germline V gene. CDR3 sequence (DNA): TGCGCCAGCAGCCAAGAGGGACTAGCGGGCTACAATGAGCAGTTCTTC. It translates to CASSQEGLAGYNEQFF.